These 5 T cell receptor beta chains originate from one sample sequenced in a study of cytomegalovirus exposure and HLA in healthy donors. Primers for the PCR totalled 60 Vbeta and 13 Jbeta. TCRdb's table, derived via immunoSEQ multiplex PCR, lists solely in-frame clones and lacks some. The table shows about 210,000 clones, with roughly 82% occurring only once. Sequenced input: PBMCs. The receptor set was obtained from a man aged 35 to 55 in good health and CMV-seropositive.

The chain combines TRBV11-2 with TRBJ2-7; 11 positions agree with TRBD1. The CDR3 consists of 16 residues. The trim removed 4 bases at V and 2 bases at J, leaving 7 bases unmatched. Germline-derived CDR1 and CDR2 are SGHAT and FQNNGV. The CDR3 sequence is CASSSPGTGGTYEQYF. Here the CDR3 DNA reads TGTGCCAGCAGCTCTCCCGGGACAGGGGGAACCTACGAGCAGTACTTC. The whole variable domain, filled in from reference TRBV11-2 and TRBJ2-7, reads EAGVAQSPRYKIIEKRQSVAFWCNPISGHATLYWYQQILGQGPKLLIQFQNNGVVDDSQLPKDRFSAERLKGVDSTLKIQPAKLEDSAVYLCASSSPGTGGTYEQYFGPGTRLTVT.

V is TRBV20-1 and J is TRBJ2-2; D remains unclear. This CDR3 has 11 residues. V lost 5 bases and J 3 bases, leaving 4 bases between the germline ends. Germline V gene lookup returns CDR1 DFQATT and CDR2 SNEGSKA (reference sequence). CDR3 protein: CSASDTGELFF. CDR3 nucleotides: TGCAGTGCTTCAGACACCGGGGAGCTGTTTTTT.

The J gene is TRBJ2-2, the V gene TRBV2; 10 bases align to TRBD2. The trim removed 8 bases at V and 6 bases at J, leaving 6 bases unmatched. Germline CDR1 is SNHLY and CDR2 is FYNNEI. CDR3 length: 14 residues. CDR3 DNA: TGTGCCAGCCAAGCTAGCGGGAGTCCCGGGGAGCTGTTTTTT. Its protein product is CASQASGSPGELFF.

The chain has TRBV30 and TRBJ2-7; possibly TRBD1 for D (6 bases). The CDR3 is 14 residues long. Trimming cost V 3 bases and J 3 bases, with 15 bases left between them. From germline, CDR1 is GTSNPN and CDR2 SVGIG (reference sequence). The DNA for the CDR3 is TGTGCCTGGAGCCTCATGGACAGCTTCTACGAGCAGTACTTC. Translation: CAWSLMDSFYEQYF. Full variable domain (rest looked up from reference TRBV30 and TRBJ2-7): SQTIHQWPATLVQPVGSPLSLECTVEGTSNPNLYWYRQAAGRGLQLLFYSVGIGQISSEVPQNLSASRPQDRQFILSSKKLLLSDSGFYLCAWSLMDSFYEQYFGPGTRLTVT.

In this sample, this clone turned up a few times. At one boundary the junction diverges from the germline segment, which might be a read error. This chain connects TRBV7-8 to TRBJ2-3; D is perhaps TRBD2 (6 bases). This CDR3 has 15 amino acids. Per the germline V gene, CDR1 is SGHVS and CDR2 is FQNEAQ. The CDR3 nucleotides read TGTGCCAGCAGTAGTAGCGCGGGGACCACAAATACGCAGTATTTT. Residues: CASSSSAGTTNTQYF.